A few counts support the clone carrying this TCR beta chain. CDR3 length: 14 residues. Germline V gives CDR1 SNHLY, CDR2 FYNNEI. V gave up 8 bases and J gave up 5 bases, with 18 bases separating them. This sample was included in a study of blood T cell repertoires in COVID-19. Study background: Researchers got acute and convalescent COVID-19 samples from the United States, Italy and Spain. T cells, B-cell-depleted T cells, or PBMCs supplied cDNA or gDNA.

Original data processing: How many nucleated cells were present was estimated from reference gene primer amplification. Using immunoSEQ multiplex PCR, the repertoire was profiled, and TCRdb retains in-frame clones only, with some absent. The V and J calls and clone size are taken from that table; D and trimming were inferred from the DNA. The data contain about 80,000 clones, approximately 79% of them singletons. Sequences were obtained from peripheral blood. The chain is built from TRBV2 and TRBJ2-5, with D possibly being TRBD1 (7 bases). The receptor's source is a man between 65 and 85 years old with active or convalescent COVID-19. The CDR3 loop is CASVQGPGGETQYF. The DNA for the CDR3 is TGTGCCAGCGTGCAGGGGCCAGGGGGGGAGACCCAGTACTTC.